These T cell receptor beta chains were read from a single sample in a study of OX40 agonist ivuxolimab in advanced cancers. The repertoire was sequenced with immunoSEQ multiplex PCR; TCRdb's copy has only in-frame clones and lacks some. The profile shows 50,000 to 65,000 clones, 75% to 95% of them singletons. Specimen: CD4+ or CD8+ T cells sorted from blood, collected in a trial of the OX40 agonist ivuxolimab. The receptors derive from an adult with an advanced solid tumor such as melanoma, head and neck, liver or kidney cancer. The CDR3 runs from the conserved cysteine through the conserved F or W. D genes are given only for firm matches. Rows give clone size only sometimes, using once, few, many, or a class for an expanded clone.

J gene,V gene,clone size,D gene,CDR3 DNA,CDR3 protein
TRBJ1-5,TRBV4-1,once,TRBD1,TGCGCCAGCAGCCAAGATTGGGACAGGGGGTTCAATCAGCCCCAGCATTTT,CASSQDWDRGFNQPQHF
TRBJ1-5,TRBV2,once,-,TGTGCCAGCAGTGAGACAGGGCCCCAGCATTTT,CASSETGPQHF
TRBJ2-5,TRBV9,-,-,TGTGCCAGCAGCGTAGGAGGAGGGGGACGCCGAGGCGGAGAGACCCAGTACTTC,CASSVGGGGRRGGETQYF
TRBJ2-6,TRBV6-5,-,-,TGTGCCAGCAGTTTCTCTGGGGCCAACGTCCTGACTTTC,CASSFSGANVLTF
TRBJ2-7,TRBV4-1,once,-,TGCGCCAGCAGTTCCACAAACAACTACGAGCAGTACTTC,CASSSTNNYEQYF
TRBJ2-2,TRBV4-1,-,TRBD2,TGCGCCAGCAGCTTGCGGGAGGGCGTCGGGGAGCTGTTTTTT,CASSLREGVGELFF
TRBJ2-7,TRBV7-3,-,TRBD2,TGTGCCAGCAGCTTAACGTCCCTAGCGGTACCCCCCTACGAGCAGTACTTC,CASSLTSLAVPPYEQYF
TRBJ1-3,TRBV30,once,TRBD1,TGTGCCTCGACAGGGGTAAATGGAAACACCATATATTTT,CASTGVNGNTIYF
TRBJ1-2,TRBV28,-,-,TGTGCCAGCAGCCGACAGTATCTATTAGGCTACACCTTC,CASSRQYLLGYTF
TRBJ1-5,TRBV6-1,-,-,TGTGCCAGCCGGGGACTCCACGGCAATCAGCCCCAGCATTTT,CASRGLHGNQPQHF
TRBJ2-7,TRBV9,-,TRBD2,TGTGCCAGCAGCGCAGGACCTCCCGGGACTAGTTCTTTACCGTACTTC,CASSAGPPGTSSLPYF
TRBJ2-1,TRBV6-4,-,-,TGTGCCAGCAGTGTCCATGCCTCGGACTACAATGAGCAGTTCTTC,CASSVHASDYNEQFF
TRBJ1-6,TRBV7-9,few,-,TGTGCCAGCAGCTTAGGGGGCATCTCACCCCTCCACTTT,CASSLGGISPLHF
TRBJ2-7,TRBV5-6,-,TRBD1,TGTGCCAGCAGTTGGGACAGGGGGCTAGAGGAGCAGTACTTC,CASSWDRGLEEQYF
TRBJ2-7,TRBV28,-,TRBD2,TGTGCCAGCAGTTTAGGGACTAGCTACTTACACGAGCAGTACTTC,CASSLGTSYLHEQYF
TRBJ2-7,TRBV13,-,TRBD1,TGTGCCAGCAGCTTAGACCGGACAGGGGCCTACGAGCAGTACTTC,CASSLDRTGAYEQYF
TRBJ1-2,TRBV7-6,-,-,TGTGCCAGCAGCCACGGACCGACTAACTATGGCTACACCTTC,CASSHGPTNYGYTF
TRBJ2-7,TRBV7-2,-,-,TGTGCCAGCAGCTTAGGAGTGGGTTTGAACTACGAGCAGTACTTC,CASSLGVGLNYEQYF
TRBJ2-1,TRBV7-8,-,-,TGTGCCAGCAGCTTAGGGTATTCGGGGGCCTACAATGAGCAGTTCTTC,CASSLGYSGAYNEQFF
TRBJ2-1,TRBV9,-,-,TGTGCCAGCAGCGGCCGGGCCCACAATGAGCAGTTCTTC,CASSGRAHNEQFF